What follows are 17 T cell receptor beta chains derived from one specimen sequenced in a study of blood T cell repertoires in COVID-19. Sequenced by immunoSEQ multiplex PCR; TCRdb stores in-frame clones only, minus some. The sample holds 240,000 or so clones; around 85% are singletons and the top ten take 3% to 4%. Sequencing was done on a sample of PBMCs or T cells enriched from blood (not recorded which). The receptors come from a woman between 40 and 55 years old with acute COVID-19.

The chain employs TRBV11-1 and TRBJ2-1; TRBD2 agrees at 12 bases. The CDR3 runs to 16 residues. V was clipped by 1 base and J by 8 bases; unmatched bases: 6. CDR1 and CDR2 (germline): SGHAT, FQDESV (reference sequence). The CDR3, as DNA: TGTGCCAGCAGCTTAGACAGACTAGCGGGAGCACATGAGCAGTTCTTC. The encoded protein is CASSLDRLAGAHEQFF.

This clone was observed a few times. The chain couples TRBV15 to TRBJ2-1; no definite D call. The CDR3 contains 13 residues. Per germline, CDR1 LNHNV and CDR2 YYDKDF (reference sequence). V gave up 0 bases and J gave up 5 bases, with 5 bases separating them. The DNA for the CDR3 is TGTGCCACCAGCAGAGAAACAGACAATGAGCAGTTCTTC. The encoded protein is CATSRETDNEQFF.

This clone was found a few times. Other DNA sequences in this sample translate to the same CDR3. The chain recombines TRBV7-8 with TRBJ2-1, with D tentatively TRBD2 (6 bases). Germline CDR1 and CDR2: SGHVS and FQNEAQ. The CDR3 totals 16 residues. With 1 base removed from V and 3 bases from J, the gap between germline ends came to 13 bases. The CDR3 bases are TGTGCCAGCAGCTTAGTAGGGTCTAGCGACTACAATGAGCAGTTCTTC. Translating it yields CASSLVGSSDYNEQFF.

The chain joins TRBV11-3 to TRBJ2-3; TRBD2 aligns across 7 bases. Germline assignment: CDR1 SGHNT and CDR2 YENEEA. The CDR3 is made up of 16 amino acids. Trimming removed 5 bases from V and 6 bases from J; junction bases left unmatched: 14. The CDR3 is CASSHGPAGITDTQYF. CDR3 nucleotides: TGTGCCAGCAGCCACGGGCCAGCGGGAATCACTGATACGCAGTATTTT.

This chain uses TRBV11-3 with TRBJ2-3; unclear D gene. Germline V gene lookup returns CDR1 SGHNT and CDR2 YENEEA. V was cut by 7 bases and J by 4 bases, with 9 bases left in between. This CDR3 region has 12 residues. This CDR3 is CASTLRADTQYF. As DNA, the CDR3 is TGTGCCAGCACCCTCCGGGCAGATACGCAGTATTTT.

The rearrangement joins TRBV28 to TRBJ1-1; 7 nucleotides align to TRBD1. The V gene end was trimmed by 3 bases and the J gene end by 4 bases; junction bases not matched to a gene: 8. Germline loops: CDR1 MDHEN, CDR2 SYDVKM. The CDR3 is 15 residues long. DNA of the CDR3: TGTGCCAGCAGTTTCCTTCCATACAGGGGCACTGAAGCTTTCTTT. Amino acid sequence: CASSFLPYRGTEAFF.

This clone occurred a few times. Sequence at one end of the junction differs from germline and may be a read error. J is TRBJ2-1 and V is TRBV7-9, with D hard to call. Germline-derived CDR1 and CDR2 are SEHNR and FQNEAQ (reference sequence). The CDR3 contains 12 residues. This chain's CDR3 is CASSLGNNGQFF. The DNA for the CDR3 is TGTGCCAGCAGCTTGGGCAACAATGGGCAGTTCTTC.

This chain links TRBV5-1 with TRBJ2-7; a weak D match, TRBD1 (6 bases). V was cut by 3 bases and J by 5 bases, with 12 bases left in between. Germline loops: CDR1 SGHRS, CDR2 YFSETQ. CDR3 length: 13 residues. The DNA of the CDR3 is TGCGCCAGCAGCTCCCGGACAGCGAACGAGCAGTACTTC. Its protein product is CASSSRTANEQYF.

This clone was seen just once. The CDR3 protein is CASSGAGAGDEQYF. CDR3 DNA sequence: TGTGCCAGCAGTGGAGCGGGAGCTGGCGACGAGCAGTACTTC. The gene calls are TRBV6-2 or TRBV6-3 and TRBJ2-7; 8 bases are a match to TRBD2. CDR3 size: 14 residues. V shed 5 bases and J 5 bases; nucleotides not matched to a gene: 8. CDR1 and CDR2 (germline): MNHEY, SVGEGT.

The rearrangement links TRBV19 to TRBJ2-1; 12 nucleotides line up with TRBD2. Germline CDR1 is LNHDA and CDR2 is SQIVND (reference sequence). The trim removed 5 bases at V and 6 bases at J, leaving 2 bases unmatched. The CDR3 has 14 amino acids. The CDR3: CASSPGLAGNEQFF. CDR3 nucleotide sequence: TGTGCCAGTAGTCCGGGACTAGCGGGCAATGAGCAGTTCTTC.

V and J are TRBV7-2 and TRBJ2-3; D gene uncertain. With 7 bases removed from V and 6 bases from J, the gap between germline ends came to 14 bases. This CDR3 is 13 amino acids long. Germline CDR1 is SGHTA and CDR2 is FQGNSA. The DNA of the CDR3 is TGTGCCAGCACCCCAACACCTTACGATACGCAGTATTTT. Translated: CASTPTPYDTQYF. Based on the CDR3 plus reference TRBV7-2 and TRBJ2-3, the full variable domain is GAGVSQSPSNKVTEKGKDVELRCDPISGHTALYWYRQSLGQGLEFLIYFQGNSAPDKSGLPSDRFSAERTGGSVSTLTIQRTQQEDSAVYLCASTPTPYDTQYFGPGTRLTVL.

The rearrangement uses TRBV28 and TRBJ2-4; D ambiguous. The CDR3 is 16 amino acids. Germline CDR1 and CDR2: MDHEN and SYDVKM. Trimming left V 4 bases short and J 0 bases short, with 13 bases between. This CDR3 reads CASSSPLILAKNIQYF. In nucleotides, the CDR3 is TGTGCCAGCAGTTCCCCCCTCATACTAGCCAAAAACATTCAGTACTTC.

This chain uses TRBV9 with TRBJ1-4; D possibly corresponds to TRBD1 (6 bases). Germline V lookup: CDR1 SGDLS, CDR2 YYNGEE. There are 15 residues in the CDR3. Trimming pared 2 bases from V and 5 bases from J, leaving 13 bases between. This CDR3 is CASSVTARGNEKLFF. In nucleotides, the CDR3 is TGTGCCAGCAGCGTTACCGCCAGGGGAAATGAAAAACTGTTTTTT.

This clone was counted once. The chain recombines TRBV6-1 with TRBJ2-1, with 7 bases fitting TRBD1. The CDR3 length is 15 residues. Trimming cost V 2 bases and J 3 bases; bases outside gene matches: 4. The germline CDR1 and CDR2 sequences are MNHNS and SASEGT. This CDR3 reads CASSEFDRVYNEQFF. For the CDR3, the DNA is TGTGCCAGCAGTGAATTCGACAGGGTCTACAATGAGCAGTTCTTC.

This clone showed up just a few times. The CDR3 DNA sequence: TGTGCCAGCAGCCAATGGACAGGGCAAGAGACCCAGTACTTC. Translating it yields CASSQWTGQETQYF. The chain recombines TRBV14 with TRBJ2-5, with TRBD1 matching 8 bases. Germline CDR1 and CDR2: SGHDN and FVKESK. CDR3 length: 14 amino acids. With V trimmed by 2 bases and J by 2 bases, 1 base remained unmatched.

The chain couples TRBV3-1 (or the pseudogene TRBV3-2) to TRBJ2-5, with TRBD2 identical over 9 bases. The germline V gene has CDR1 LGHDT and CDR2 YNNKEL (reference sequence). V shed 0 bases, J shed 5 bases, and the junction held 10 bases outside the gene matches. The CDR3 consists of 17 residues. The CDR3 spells CASSQDLVASGKETQYF. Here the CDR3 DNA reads TGTGCCAGCAGCCAAGATCTTGTTGCTAGCGGGAAGGAGACCCAGTACTTC.

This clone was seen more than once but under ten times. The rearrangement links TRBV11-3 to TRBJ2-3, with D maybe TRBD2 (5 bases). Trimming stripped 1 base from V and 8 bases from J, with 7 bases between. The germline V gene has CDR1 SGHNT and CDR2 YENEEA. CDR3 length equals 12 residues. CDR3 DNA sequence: TGTGCCAGCAGCTTAGTTCGGGGTACGCAGTATTTT. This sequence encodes CASSLVRGTQYF. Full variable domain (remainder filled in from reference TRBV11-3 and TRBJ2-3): EAGVVQSPRYKIIEKKQPVAFWCNPISGHNTLYWYLQNLGQGPELLIRYENEEAVDDSQLPKDRFSAERLKGVDSTLKIQPAELGDSAVYLCASSLVRGTQYFGPGTRLTVL.